The entry below gives a single T cell receptor (beta chain) sequence along with its context. The sample is drawn from a study of control samples from healthy donors and cancer patients. V was shortened by 0 bases and J by 1 base, with 10 bases between the two germline ends. The CDR3 is 15 residues long. Looked up from germline, CDR1 is SGDLS and CDR2 is YYNGEE. The method was immunoSEQ multiplex PCR; TCRdb's version includes in-frame clones alone and lacks a portion of them. This table has about 120,000 clones, 92% appearing once. The chain carries TRBV9 and TRBJ2-5; tentatively, D is TRBD2 (5 bases). This receptor was identified in a man older than 75 with head and neck cancer. The sample taken for sequencing was PBMCs. The CDR3, as DNA: TGTGCCAGCAGCGTAGGAGTTAGCGCCCAAGAGACCCAGTACTTC. This translates into CASSVGVSAQETQYF.